The 18 T cell receptor beta chains presented below share a single source sample, sequenced in a study of control samples from healthy donors and cancer patients. The method was immunoSEQ multiplex PCR; TCRdb's version includes in-frame clones alone and lacks a portion of them. The sample lists about 58,000 clones; around 87% were seen once. The sequenced sample consisted of PBMCs. The source is a woman aged 55 to 70 with lung cancer.

The rearrangement uses TRBV2 and TRBJ1-2; TRBD1 might be the D (6 bases). Germline loops: CDR1 SNHLY, CDR2 FYNNEI. This CDR3 is 15 amino acids long. The V end lost 4 bases, the J end lost 4 bases, and 16 bases lay between the germline ends. The CDR3 sequence is CASSVGRGASYGYTF. CDR3 in DNA: TGTGCCAGCAGTGTGGGACGGGGGGCGAGCTATGGCTACACCTTC. Complete variable domain (other parts from reference TRBV2 and TRBJ1-2): EPEVTQTPSHQVTQMGQEVILRCVPISNHLYFYWYRQILGQKVEFLVSFYNNEISEKSEIFDDQFSVERPDGSNFTLKIRSTKLEDSAMYFCASSVGRGASYGYTFGSGTRLTVV.

This clone was seen more than once but under ten times. V and J are TRBV7-9 and TRBJ1-1; D uncertain. Trimming took 3 bases from V and 4 from J, leaving 12 bases between them. Germline CDR1 is SEHNR and CDR2 is FQNEAQ (reference sequence). The CDR3 extends over 14 amino acids. The CDR3 DNA is TGTGCCAGCAGCTTTCCGAAAGTTGTCACTGAAGCTTTCTTT. It translates to CASSFPKVVTEAFF. Complete variable domain (other parts from reference TRBV7-9 and TRBJ1-1): DTGVSQNPRHKITKRGQNVTFRCDPISEHNRLYWYRQTLGQGPEFLTYFQNEAQLEKSRLLSDRFSAERPKGSFSTLEIQRTEQGDSAMYLCASSFPKVVTEAFFGQGTRLTVV.

This clone showed up just a few times. The chain couples TRBV7-9 to TRBJ2-2; maybe TRBD2 (7 bases). CDR3 size: 18 residues. Trimming pared 5 bases from V and 4 bases from J, leaving 23 bases between. Germline V gene sequence: CDR1 SEHNR, CDR2 FQNEAQ (reference sequence). For the CDR3, the DNA is TGTGCCAGCAGCCCGTTGGGCCGGGGGGCTCGGGGCACCGGGGAGCTGTTTTTT. Amino acid sequence: CASSPLGRGARGTGELFF.

The rearrangement joins TRBV19 to TRBJ2-2; D might be TRBD1 (5 bases). This CDR3 comprises 16 residues. Germline V gene data show CDR1 as LNHDA and CDR2 as SQIVND (reference sequence). The V gene lost 3 bases and the J gene lost 5 bases, with 16 bases spanning the gap. CDR3 nucleotides: TGTGCCAGTAGTATTGGCCAGGGAATAGGAACCGGGGAGCTGTTTTTT. Its translation: CASSIGQGIGTGELFF.

The chain employs TRBV6-5 and TRBJ1-1; D not resolved. The germline gives CDR1 MNHEY, CDR2 SVGAGI. The CDR3 has 15 residues. V lost 6 bases and J 0 bases, leaving 14 bases between the germline ends. CDR3 DNA sequence: TGTGCCAGCAGCCCGGCGATGGCTATGAACACTGAAGCTTTCTTT. Amino acid sequence: CASSPAMAMNTEAFF.

This chain uses TRBV2 with TRBJ1-4; 9 bases are a match to TRBD1. V was pared by 7 bases and J by 8 bases, with 8 bases of the junction left unmatched. This CDR3 comprises 14 residues. Germline-derived CDR1 and CDR2 are SNHLY and FYNNEI. The DNA of the CDR3 is TGTGCCAGCATTAGGGACAGGGTAACAGAAAAACTGTTTTTT. The encoded protein is CASIRDRVTEKLFF.

The gene calls are TRBV24-1 and TRBJ2-2; the D is unclear. V lost 3 bases and J lost 0, with 7 bases in between. The CDR3 has 15 residues. Germline lookup yields CDR1 KGHDR and CDR2 SFDVKD. CDR3 in DNA: TGTGCCACCAGTGATCCCGTCTCGAACACCGGGGAGCTGTTTTTT. It codes for CATSDPVSNTGELFF.

The V and J genes are TRBV19 and TRBJ1-5; 9 bases agree with TRBD1. Germline values: CDR1 LNHDA, CDR2 SQIVND (reference sequence). The CDR3 spans 17 residues. Trimming cost V 5 bases and J 5 bases; bases outside gene matches: 13. This chain's CDR3 is CASSGYLRGDRDQPQHF. The CDR3 DNA is TGTGCCAGTAGTGGTTATTTAAGAGGGGACAGGGATCAGCCCCAGCATTTT.

V is TRBV6-1 and J is TRBJ2-3, with D maybe TRBD2 (6 bases). The CDR3 has 14 amino acids. Germline assignment: CDR1 MNHNS and CDR2 SASEGT. With 3 bases removed from V and 6 bases from J, the gap between germline ends came to 13 bases. The CDR3 nucleotides are TGTGCCAGCAGTGAGCCGGGACGGGGGGATACGCAGTATTTT. It yields the protein CASSEPGRGDTQYF.

This clone was seen a handful of times. The V call is TRBV3-1 (or the pseudogene TRBV3-2), the J call TRBJ1-5; D unresolved. Germline assignment: CDR1 LGHDT and CDR2 YNNKEL (reference sequence). The CDR3 extends over 15 amino acids. Trimming removed 5 bases from V and 3 bases from J, with 14 bases in between. CDR3 nucleotide sequence: TGTGCCAGCAGCTTAGGCTCCACGAACAATCAGCCCCAGCATTTT. Protein: CASSLGSTNNQPQHF.

This chain links TRBV11-2 with TRBJ2-1; D is perhaps TRBD2 (5 bases). Germline V gene sequence: CDR1 SGHAT, CDR2 FQNNGV. The CDR3 runs to 15 residues. V shed 5 bases and J shed 0 bases, with 11 bases lying between them. The CDR3, as DNA: TGTGCCAGCAGCACTAGACCCCTCTCCTACAATGAGCAGTTCTTC. It yields the protein CASSTRPLSYNEQFF.

The genes are TRBV7-8 and TRBJ2-5, with 9 bases identical to TRBD1. This CDR3 contains 15 residues. Trimming removed 6 bases from V and 5 bases from J; junction bases left unmatched: 10. CDR1 SGHVS and CDR2 FQNEAQ come from the germline V gene. Written as DNA, the CDR3 is TGTGCCAGCAGTTCGACCGGGACAGGGTTTGAGACCCAGTACTTC. It specifies CASSSTGTGFETQYF.

This chain links TRBV27 with TRBJ2-2; 7 positions agree with TRBD2. Trimming cost V 6 bases and J 7 bases; bases outside gene matches: 2. Per germline, CDR1 MNHEY and CDR2 SMNVEV (reference sequence). CDR3 length equals 12 residues. CDR3 DNA sequence: TGTGCCAGCAGCTGGGGGGGCGGGGAGCTGTTTTTT. Translation: CASSWGGGELFF.

The chain employs TRBV6-6 and TRBJ2-7; D is unresolved. The V end lost 4 bases, the J end lost 4 bases, and 5 bases lay between the germline ends. Germline V lookup: CDR1 MNHNY, CDR2 SVGAGI (reference sequence). CDR3 length: 11 amino acids. Written as DNA, the CDR3 is TGTGCCAGCAGTTTAGGGTACGAGCAGTACTTC. Its translation: CASSLGYEQYF.

The V call is TRBV19, the J call TRBJ1-1, with a tentative D call TRBD1 (5 bases). The CDR3 is 11 residues long. Germline V gene lookup returns CDR1 LNHDA and CDR2 SQIVND (reference sequence). Trimming shortened V by 6 bases and J by 10 bases, and 12 bases separated the two germline ends. DNA of the CDR3: TGTGCCAGTAGAGGAGGGACCCGAGCTTTCTTT. This gives the protein CASRGGTRAFF.

This clone has just a few counts. The rearrangement links TRBV7-9 to TRBJ2-7, with 9 positions matching TRBD1. V was clipped by 6 bases and J by 3 bases; unmatched bases: 6. The germline gives CDR1 SEHNR, CDR2 FQNEAQ (reference sequence). This CDR3 is 14 amino acids long. Here the CDR3 reads CASRTTGQGYEQYF. The DNA for the CDR3 is TGTGCCAGCAGAACCACGGGACAGGGCTACGAGCAGTACTTC. The complete variable domain, with remaining parts taken from reference TRBV7-9 and TRBJ2-7, reads DTGVSQNPRHKITKRGQNVTFRCDPISEHNRLYWYRQTLGQGPEFLTYFQNEAQLEKSRLLSDRFSAERPKGSFSTLEIQRTEQGDSAMYLCASRTTGQGYEQYFGPGTRLTVT.

The chain couples TRBV28 to TRBJ2-1; 14 bases match TRBD2. V shed 5 bases, J shed 3 bases, and the junction held 3 bases outside the gene matches. CDR3 size: 16 residues. Per the germline V gene, CDR1 is MDHEN and CDR2 is SYDVKM. The chain's CDR3 is CASSTTSGRVYNEQFF. CDR3 nucleotide sequence: TGTGCCAGCAGTACGACTAGCGGGAGGGTCTACAATGAGCAGTTCTTC.

This clone was detected once. The V gene is TRBV3-1 (or the pseudogene TRBV3-2), the J gene TRBJ1-1; TRBD1 aligns across 7 bases. The ends lost 4 bases at V and 0 bases at J; junction bases unmatched: 8. CDR3 length: 16 residues. Germline V gives CDR1 LGHDT, CDR2 YNNKEL (reference sequence). The CDR3 spells CASSPGTGELNTEAFF. CDR3 bases: TGTGCCAGCAGCCCGGGAACAGGGGAACTGAACACTGAAGCTTTCTTT.